This paragraph reports one TCR beta chain. This entry belongs to a study of shared clonotypes between healthy human individuals. Overall study context: Sampling drew on donors who were a couple of women and a few men aged 18 to 49. Used for every donor were three CD4 naive, three CD4 memory, two CD8 naive and one CD8 memory plate.

CD45RO-negative, CCR7-positively selected cells formed the naive CD8 fraction, excluding terminally differentiated effector memory CD45RA+ cells. At the deep level, the assay was run. Original processing notes: From ImmunoSEQ came sequences covering only the junction and carrying no quality scores, so filtering differed. Clones were sequenced by immunoSEQ multiplex PCR, and TCRdb holds only the in-frame ones, with some missing. V, J and clone size are those of that table, while D and trimming were read from the DNA. Among under 1 million clones, approximately 92% were seen once, and the ten largest hold around 24%. Per the germline V gene, CDR1 is LNHDA and CDR2 is SQIVND (reference sequence). J was trimmed by 2 bases and V by 6 bases; bases with no gene match: 6. The CDR3 spans 16 residues.

The receptor was derived from a man aged 25-40 years in good health. The sequencing input was naive CD8+ T cells sorted from blood. The chain is built from TRBV19 and TRBJ1-5, with TRBD1 identical over 11 bases. The DNA for the CDR3 is TGTGCCAGTAGGGACAGGGGGCGGGAAGGCAATCAGCCCCAGCATTTT. Translating it yields CASRDRGREGNQPQHF. The complete variable domain, with remaining parts taken from reference TRBV19 and TRBJ1-5, reads DGGITQSPKYLFRKEGQNVTLSCEQNLNHDAMYWYRQDPGQGLRLIYYSQIVNDFQKGDIAEGYSVSREKKESFPLTVTSAQKNPTAFYLCASRDRGREGNQPQHFGDGTRLSIL.